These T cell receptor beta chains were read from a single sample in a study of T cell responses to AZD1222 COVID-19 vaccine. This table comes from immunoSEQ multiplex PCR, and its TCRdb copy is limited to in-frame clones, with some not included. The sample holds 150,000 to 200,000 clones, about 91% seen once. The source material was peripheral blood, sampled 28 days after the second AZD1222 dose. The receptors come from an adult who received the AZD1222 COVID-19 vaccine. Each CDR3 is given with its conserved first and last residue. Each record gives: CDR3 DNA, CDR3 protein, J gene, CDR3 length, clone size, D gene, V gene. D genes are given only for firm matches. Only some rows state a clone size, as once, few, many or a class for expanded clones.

TGTGCCAGCACGGGGACAGGGCCTGGCTACACCTTC | CASTGTGPGYTF | TRBJ1-2 | 12 | few | TRBD1 | TRBV6-5
TGTGCCTGGAGGTGGGTGGGAAAAGATACGCAGTATTTT | CAWRWVGKDTQYF | TRBJ2-3 | 13 | - | - | TRBV30
TGTGCCAGCATTTCCTCAGGATACGAGCAGTACTTC | CASISSGYEQYF | TRBJ2-7 | 12 | - | - | TRBV28
TGTGCCAGCAGCCCGGACAGGGACTATGGCTACACCTTC | CASSPDRDYGYTF | TRBJ1-2 | 13 | - | TRBD1 | TRBV5-4
TGTGCCAGCAGTGCCGGGACAGCGATATATGGCTACACCTTC | CASSAGTAIYGYTF | TRBJ1-2 | 14 | - | TRBD1 | TRBV2
TGTGCCAGCACCCCCGGGACATCTGGAAACACCATATATTTT | CASTPGTSGNTIYF | TRBJ1-3 | 14 | - | - | TRBV6-6
TGTGCCAGCAGCTTCCGTAGGGGAGAAAAACTGTTTTTT | CASSFRRGEKLFF | TRBJ1-4 | 13 | - | - | TRBV7-9
TGTGCCAGTAGACAGTGGTCTAGCACAGATACGCAGTATTTT | CASRQWSSTDTQYF | TRBJ2-3 | 14 | few | - | TRBV19
TGTGCCAGCAGCTTAACCAGGGAAGAGACCCAGTACTTC | CASSLTREETQYF | TRBJ2-5 | 13 | once | - | TRBV7-3
TGTGCCAGCAGCCCTGGGACTATTAACACAGATACGCAGTATTTT | CASSPGTINTDTQYF | TRBJ2-3 | 15 | - | TRBD2 | TRBV5-5
TGCAGCGCGGGGCATGGGGATTCACCCCTCCACTTT | CSAGHGDSPLHF | TRBJ1-6 | 12 | - | - | TRBV29-1
TGTGCCAGCAGGACAGGGGACGCATGGCCCTACACCTTC | CASRTGDAWPYTF | TRBJ1-2 | 13 | - | TRBD1 | TRBV6-5
TGTGCCACCAGCAGGGGGCAGCATAATCAGCCCCAGCATTTT | CATSRGQHNQPQHF | TRBJ1-5 | 14 | - | - | TRBV15
TGTGCCTGGAGTCTACTGGGACAGGGGGTCTCTGGGGCCAACGTCCTGACTTTC | CAWSLLGQGVSGANVLTF | TRBJ2-6 | 18 | - | TRBD1 | TRBV30
TGCGCCAGCAGCTGGGGACAGGGCGGATCTGGCTACACCTTC | CASSWGQGGSGYTF | TRBJ1-2 | 14 | once | TRBD1 | TRBV5-1
TGTGCTAGTGGATTTACCCAAATCCCCCTGGGGGCCGGGAACGTGGGCAATCAGCCCCAGCATTTT | CASGFTQIPLGAGNVGNQPQHF | TRBJ1-5 | 22 | once | - | TRBV12-5
TGTGCCAGCAGCCGGGGGGACACTGAAGCTTTCTTT | CASSRGDTEAFF | TRBJ1-1 | 12 | - | - | TRBV5-6
TGTGCCAGCAGCTCGATAAAGAGGGGGACAGGGGATGAAGAGCAGTACTTC | CASSSIKRGTGDEEQYF | TRBJ2-7 | 17 | - | TRBD1 | TRBV5-4
TGTGCCAGCAGTTTATACTATGGACGGATTAATAATTCACCCCTCCACTTT | CASSLYYGRINNSPLHF | TRBJ1-6 | 17 | - | - | TRBV27
TGTGCCAGCAGCTTGTTAATCCGGGACACTGAGCAGTTCTTC | CASSLLIRDTEQFF | TRBJ2-1 | 14 | - | - | TRBV5-4
TGCGCCAGCAGCTTGGGGACAGGGGTTGAAAAACTGTTTTTT | CASSLGTGVEKLFF | TRBJ1-4 | 14 | - | TRBD1 | TRBV5-1
TGTGCCAGTAGTTTCCGGGACAGCGGCACAGATACGCAGTATTTT | CASSFRDSGTDTQYF | TRBJ2-3 | 15 | - | TRBD1 | TRBV19
TGCGCCAGCAGCTTGGCCCGGTTTCCAGGGAAGACTGAAGCTTTCTTT | CASSLARFPGKTEAFF | TRBJ1-1 | 16 | - | - | TRBV5-1
TGCGCCAGCGCGGCTGGAGGTCCGGGGAATTCACCCCTCCACTTT | CASAAGGPGNSPLHF | TRBJ1-6 | 15 | once | - | TRBV5-1
TGTGCCAGCAGCGTGGCCGGGACAGGGTCCAATGAGCAGTTCTTC | CASSVAGTGSNEQFF | TRBJ2-1 | 15 | - | TRBD1 | TRBV9
TGCGCCAGCAGCTGGGACGGTTATAGCAATCAGCCCCAGCATTTT | CASSWDGYSNQPQHF | TRBJ1-5 | 15 | - | - | TRBV5-1
TGTGCCAGCAGCTTCTACAGGGATAGGACTGAAGCTTTCTTT | CASSFYRDRTEAFF | TRBJ1-1 | 14 | - | - | TRBV5-5
TGCGCCAGCAGCCAAGGAAGGGCTGATACGCAGTATTTT | CASSQGRADTQYF | TRBJ2-3 | 13 | - | - | TRBV4-1
TGTGCCAGCAGTTTAAGACCGAGTTATGGCTACACCTTC | CASSLRPSYGYTF | TRBJ1-2 | 13 | - | - | TRBV12-3/TRBV12-4
TGTGCCAGCAGTTCAGCGACGGGATACAATGAGCAGTTCTTC | CASSSATGYNEQFF | TRBJ2-1 | 14 | - | - | TRBV27
TGTGCCTGGAGTGTCGGCCAGGGTTTTGGTGCCGGGGAGCTGTTTTTT | CAWSVGQGFGAGELFF | TRBJ2-2 | 16 | - | - | TRBV30
TGTGCCAGCAGCCGATGGGACGGAGAGAACACTGAAGCTTTCTTT | CASSRWDGENTEAFF | TRBJ1-1 | 15 | - | - | TRBV3-1/TRBV3-2
TGTGCCAGCAGCCCACAGCGCCACAGCTCCTACAATGAGCAGTTCTTC | CASSPQRHSSYNEQFF | TRBJ2-1 | 16 | - | - | TRBV11-1
TGTGCCAGCAGCTTAGACGGGGGAAGTACTTCACCCCTCCACTTT | CASSLDGGSTSPLHF | TRBJ1-6 | 15 | - | - | TRBV7-9
TGTGCCAGCAGTACAGGGGTCACTGAAGCTTTCTTT | CASSTGVTEAFF | TRBJ1-1 | 12 | - | TRBD1 | TRBV5-8
TGTGCCAGCAGCGACCCTTACTACGAGCAGTACTTC | CASSDPYYEQYF | TRBJ2-7 | 12 | - | - | TRBV2
TGTGCCAGCAGCCCTACAGGGTCAACTAATGAAAAACTGTTTTTT | CASSPTGSTNEKLFF | TRBJ1-4 | 15 | - | - | TRBV5-6
TGTGCCAGCAGGACGGGGATGCAGCCCCAGCATTTT | CASRTGMQPQHF | TRBJ1-5 | 12 | - | - | TRBV27
TGTGCCAGCAAAGCGGGGACAAATGAGCAGTTCTTC | CASKAGTNEQFF | TRBJ2-1 | 12 | - | - | TRBV2
TGTGCCAGCAGTTACCTGGGCACTGAAGCTTTCTTT | CASSYLGTEAFF | TRBJ1-1 | 12 | - | - | TRBV6-2/TRBV6-3
TGCGCCAGCAGCTTAGCGGGGGCCCACACAGATACGCAGTATTTT | CASSLAGAHTDTQYF | TRBJ2-3 | 15 | - | TRBD2 | TRBV5-1
TGCGCCAGCAGCATTTCCGGGCCCGCCGACTCACCCCTCCACTTT | CASSISGPADSPLHF | TRBJ1-6 | 15 | - | - | TRBV5-1
TGCGCCAGCAGCTTTACAGGGAAGAACACCGGGGAGCTGTTTTTT | CASSFTGKNTGELFF | TRBJ2-2 | 15 | - | - | TRBV5-1
TGCGCCACAAGGGACAGGGCCGTCAACATTCAGTACTTC | CATRDRAVNIQYF | TRBJ2-4 | 13 | - | TRBD1 | TRBV23-1
TGTGCCAGCAGCGTAGACCACCAACACCAAGAGACCCAGTACTTC | CASSVDHQHQETQYF | TRBJ2-5 | 15 | - | - | TRBV9
TGCGCCAGCAGCCTATCCGGGACAGGGATCCACTTGGAGCAGTTCTTC | CASSLSGTGIHLEQFF | TRBJ2-1 | 16 | - | TRBD1 | TRBV5-1
TGTGCCAGCAGCGTTGGGACAGGGAGGAAATCACCCCTCCACTTT | CASSVGTGRKSPLHF | TRBJ1-6 | 15 | - | TRBD1 | TRBV9
TGTGCCAGCAGTCGGACAACAGGGGGCGAGCAGTACTTC | CASSRTTGGEQYF | TRBJ2-7 | 13 | - | TRBD1 | TRBV6-6
TGTGCCAGCAGCCAACCCGGCGGGGGGGAGGAAAAACTGTTTTTT | CASSQPGGGEEKLFF | TRBJ1-4 | 15 | - | - | TRBV4-2
TGTGCCAGCAGCGTCGGGACAGGAGATGGCTACACCTTC | CASSVGTGDGYTF | TRBJ1-2 | 13 | - | TRBD1 | TRBV9
TGTGCCACCCCCGGGACTAGGGCCTACAATGAGCAGTTCTTC | CATPGTRAYNEQFF | TRBJ2-1 | 14 | - | TRBD2 | TRBV5-6
TGTGCCTGGAGTAAGAGCAGAAATCAGCCCCAGCATTTT | CAWSKSRNQPQHF | TRBJ1-5 | 13 | - | - | TRBV30
TGTGCCAGTAGCCTCACCACGGGGGCTACAGCTAACTATGGCTACACCTTC | CASSLTTGATANYGYTF | TRBJ1-2 | 17 | - | - | TRBV19
TGTGCCAGCAGCTTACGCGGGGGGGACACAGATACGCAGTATTTT | CASSLRGGDTDTQYF | TRBJ2-3 | 15 | - | TRBD2 | TRBV7-6
TGCAGCGTTGAGGAACAGGGCCTAGAGCAGTACTTC | CSVEEQGLEQYF | TRBJ2-7 | 12 | - | - | TRBV29-1
TGTGCCAGCTCACCAGACATCACGGGTTACGAGCAGTACTTC | CASSPDITGYEQYF | TRBJ2-7 | 14 | - | - | TRBV18
TGCAGCGTTGAAAGTAAGGGGGCCATCTATGGCTACACCTTC | CSVESKGAIYGYTF | TRBJ1-2 | 14 | - | TRBD1 | TRBV29-1
TGCGCCAGCAGTGAATCCACTAGCACAGATACGCAGTATTTT | CASSESTSTDTQYF | TRBJ2-3 | 14 | once | - | TRBV5-1
TGTGCCAGCAGCTTAGCGCTATGGGGAGACGAGCAGTACTTC | CASSLALWGDEQYF | TRBJ2-7 | 14 | - | - | TRBV7-8
TGTGCCAGTAGTATACAGGGGGCGAGCACTGAAGCTTTCTTT | CASSIQGASTEAFF | TRBJ1-1 | 14 | - | TRBD1 | TRBV19